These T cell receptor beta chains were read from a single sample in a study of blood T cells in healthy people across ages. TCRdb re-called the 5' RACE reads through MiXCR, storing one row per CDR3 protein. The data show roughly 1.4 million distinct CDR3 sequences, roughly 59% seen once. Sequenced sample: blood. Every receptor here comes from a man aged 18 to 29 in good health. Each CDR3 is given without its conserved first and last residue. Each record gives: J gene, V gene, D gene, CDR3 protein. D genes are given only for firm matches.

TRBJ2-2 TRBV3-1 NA ASSLDSLAGELF
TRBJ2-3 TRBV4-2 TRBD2 ASSQEGTSADTQY
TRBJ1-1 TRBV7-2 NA ASSSWGADAEAF
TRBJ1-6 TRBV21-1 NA ASSKVCNSPLH
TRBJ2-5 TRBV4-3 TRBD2 ASSQETSGYKETQY
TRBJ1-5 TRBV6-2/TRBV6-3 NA ASRLGGQPQH
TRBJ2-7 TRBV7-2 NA ASGLESGPAYEQY
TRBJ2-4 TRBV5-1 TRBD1 ASSFGAGDRYLAKNIQY
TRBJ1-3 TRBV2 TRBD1 ASIPRGQGVANTIY
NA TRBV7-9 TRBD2 ASRSGTSAYEQY
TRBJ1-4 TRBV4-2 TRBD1 ASSQAGTGLEDEKLF
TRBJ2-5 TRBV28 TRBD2 ASRSLTGGGAETQY
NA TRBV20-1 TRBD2 SARDLAGTVCEQY
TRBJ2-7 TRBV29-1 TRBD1 SVVGTGESYEQY
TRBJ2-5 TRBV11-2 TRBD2 ASSRGLAGASQY
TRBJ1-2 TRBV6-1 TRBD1 ASSEGYGTGKGT
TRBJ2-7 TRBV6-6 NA ASSKGLGEQY
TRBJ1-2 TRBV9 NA ASSVGRNTYGYT
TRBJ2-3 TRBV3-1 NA ASSQEILATDTQY
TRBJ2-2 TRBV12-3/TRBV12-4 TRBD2 ASSSTSGGITGELF
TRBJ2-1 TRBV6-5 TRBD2 ASRTGTSGGNEQF
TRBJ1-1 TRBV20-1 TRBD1 SARETGTDGLTEAF
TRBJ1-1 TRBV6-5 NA ASSSRGNREAF
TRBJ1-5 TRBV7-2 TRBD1 ASSAGGQGPNQPQH
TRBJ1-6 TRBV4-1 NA ASSSPPGPSSYNSPLH
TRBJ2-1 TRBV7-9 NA AVRPSNEQF
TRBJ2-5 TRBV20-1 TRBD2 SAIRGGSGSGAETQY
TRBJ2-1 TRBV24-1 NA ATSDFRRNYNEQF
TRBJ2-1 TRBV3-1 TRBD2 ASSQAWGSGIQDEQF
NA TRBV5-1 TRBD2 ASSLGESGSNHEQY
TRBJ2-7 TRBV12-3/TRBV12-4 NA ASSFLVGGRSYEQY
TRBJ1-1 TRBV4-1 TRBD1 ASSHPGQGLNTEAF
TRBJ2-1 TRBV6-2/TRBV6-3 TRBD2 ASSYSLAVYNEQF
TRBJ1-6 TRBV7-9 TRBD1 ASSLVLTGENSPLH
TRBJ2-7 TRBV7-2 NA ASSVVAAYEQY
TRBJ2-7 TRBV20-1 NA SARRQHYEQY
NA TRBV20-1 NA SARGDFDPYEQY
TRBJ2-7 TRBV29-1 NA SVKGGHSYEQY
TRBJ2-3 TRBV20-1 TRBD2 SAPPVTSYRSDTQY
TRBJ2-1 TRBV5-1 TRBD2 ASSSGLAGDRSSYNEQF
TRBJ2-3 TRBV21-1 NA ASSKVGGTSTDTQY
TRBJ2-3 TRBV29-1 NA SVEDHQTQY
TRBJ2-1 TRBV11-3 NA ASSHLEREQF
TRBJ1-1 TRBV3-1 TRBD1 ASKRQGQNTEAF
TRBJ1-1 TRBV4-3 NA ASSQRGLRNTEAF
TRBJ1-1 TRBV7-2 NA ASSLPGPKTF
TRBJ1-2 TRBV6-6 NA ASSYWSAGDYGYT
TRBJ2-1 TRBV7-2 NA ASSLLFGNEQF
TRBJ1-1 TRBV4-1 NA ASSTDGLNTEAF
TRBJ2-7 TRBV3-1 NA ASSQEGAREQY
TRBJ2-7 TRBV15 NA ATSRGRTAYEQY
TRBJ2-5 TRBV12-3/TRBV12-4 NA ASSLDRRGETQY
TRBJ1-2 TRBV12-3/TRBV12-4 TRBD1 ASRRDRGTYGYT
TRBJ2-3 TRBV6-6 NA ASSVRDNWVDTQY